Sequencing of this T cell receptor (beta chain) was carried out in a study of blood T cell repertoires in COVID-19. Whole-study context: Samples taken during acute and convalescent COVID-19 were collected in the United States, Italy and Spain. Nucleic acid was either cDNA or gDNA, and it came from T cells, B-cell-depleted T cells, or PBMCs.

In the source study's methods: Amplified reference gene primers provided the basis for estimating nucleated cell counts. The table came from immunoSEQ multiplex PCR; TCRdb's copy has only in-frame clones and leaves some out. V and J calls plus clone size are reproduced from that table; the DNA served to infer D and trimming. The table lists approximately 110,000 clones, about nine tenths of them singletons. There are 15 residues in the CDR3. The germline gives CDR1 LNHDA, CDR2 SQIVND (reference sequence). Trimming shortened V by 1 base and J by 0 bases, and 10 bases separated the two germline ends. The clonotype originates from a man in his forties with acute or convalescent COVID-19. Sequenced input: peripheral blood. The J gene is TRBJ2-7, the V gene TRBV19, with D possibly matching TRBD2 (5 bases). The CDR3 sequence is CASSIADGDSYEQYF. Written as DNA, the CDR3 is TGTGCCAGTAGTATAGCCGACGGGGACTCCTACGAGCAGTACTTC.